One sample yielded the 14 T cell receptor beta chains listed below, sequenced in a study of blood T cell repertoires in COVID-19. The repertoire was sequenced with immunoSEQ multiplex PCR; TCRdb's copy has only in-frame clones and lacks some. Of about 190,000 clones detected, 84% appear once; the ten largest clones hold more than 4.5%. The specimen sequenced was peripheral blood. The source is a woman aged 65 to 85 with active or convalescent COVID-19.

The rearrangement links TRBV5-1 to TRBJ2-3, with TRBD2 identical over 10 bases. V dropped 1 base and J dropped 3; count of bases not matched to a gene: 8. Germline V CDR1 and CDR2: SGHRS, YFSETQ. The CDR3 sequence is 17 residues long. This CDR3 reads CASSLWTSGARTDTQYF. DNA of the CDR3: TGCGCCAGCAGCTTGTGGACTAGCGGAGCTCGAACAGATACGCAGTATTTT.

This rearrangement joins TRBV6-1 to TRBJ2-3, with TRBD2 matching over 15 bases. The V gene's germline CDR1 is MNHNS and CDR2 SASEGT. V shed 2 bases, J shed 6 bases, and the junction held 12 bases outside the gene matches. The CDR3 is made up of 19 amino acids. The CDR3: CASSESVPGLAGGLDTQYF. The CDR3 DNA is TGTGCCAGCAGTGAATCAGTCCCGGGACTAGCGGGAGGCCTGGATACGCAGTATTTT.

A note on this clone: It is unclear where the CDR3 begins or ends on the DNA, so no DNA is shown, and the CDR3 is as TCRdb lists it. The CDR3 is CASSSSRGSTEAFF. The V call is TRBV28, the J call TRBJ1-1; the table calls TRBD1, which could not be checked here. Germline values: CDR1 MDHEN, CDR2 SYDVKM. The CDR3 totals 14 residues, both ends included.

The CDR3 nucleotides are TGTGCCAGTAGTATGCAGGGGGGATCCTACGAGCAGTACTTC. It translates to CASSMQGGSYEQYF. The chain couples TRBV19 to TRBJ2-7, with a possible D match to TRBD1 (7 bases). The V end was cut by 3 bases, the J end by 1 base, with 10 bases between. The CDR3 totals 14 residues. In germline, CDR1 is LNHDA, CDR2 SQIVND (reference sequence).

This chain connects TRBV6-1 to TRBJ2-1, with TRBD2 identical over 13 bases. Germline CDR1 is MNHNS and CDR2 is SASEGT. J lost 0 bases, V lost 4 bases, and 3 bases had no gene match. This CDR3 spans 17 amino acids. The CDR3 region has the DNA TGTGCCAGCAGTGCTTGGACTAGCGGGAGCTCCTACAATGAGCAGTTCTTC. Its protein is CASSAWTSGSSYNEQFF.

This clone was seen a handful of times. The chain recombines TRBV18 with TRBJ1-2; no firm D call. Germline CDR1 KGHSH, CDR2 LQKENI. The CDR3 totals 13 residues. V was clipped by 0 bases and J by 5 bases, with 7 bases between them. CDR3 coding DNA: TGTGCCAGCTCACCACCGACTGGATATGGCTACACCTTC. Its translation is CASSPPTGYGYTF.

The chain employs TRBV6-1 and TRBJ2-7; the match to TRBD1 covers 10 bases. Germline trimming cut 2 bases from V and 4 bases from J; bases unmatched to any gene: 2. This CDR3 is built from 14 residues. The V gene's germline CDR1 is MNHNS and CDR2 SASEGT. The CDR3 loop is CASSEMGQGYEQYF. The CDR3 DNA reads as TGTGCCAGCAGTGAAATGGGACAGGGGTACGAGCAGTACTTC.

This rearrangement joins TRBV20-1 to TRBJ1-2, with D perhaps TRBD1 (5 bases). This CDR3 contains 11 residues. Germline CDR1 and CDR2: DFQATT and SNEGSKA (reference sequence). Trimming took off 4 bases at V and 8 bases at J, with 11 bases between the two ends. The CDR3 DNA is TGCAGTGCTATCCAGGGTAGAGGCTACACCTTC. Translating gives CSAIQGRGYTF.

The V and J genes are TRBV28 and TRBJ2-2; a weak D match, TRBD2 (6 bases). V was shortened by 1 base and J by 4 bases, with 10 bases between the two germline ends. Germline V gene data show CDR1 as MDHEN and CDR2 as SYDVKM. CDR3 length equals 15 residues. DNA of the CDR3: TGTGCCAGCAGTTTATACGGGAGAGGCACCGGGGAGCTGTTTTTT. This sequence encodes CASSLYGRGTGELFF. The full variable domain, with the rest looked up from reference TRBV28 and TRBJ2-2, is DVKVTQSSRYLVKRTGEKVFLECVQDMDHENMFWYRQDPGLGLRLIYFSYDVKMKEKGDIPEGYSVSREKKERFSLILESASTNQTSMYLCASSLYGRGTGELFFGEGSRLTVL.

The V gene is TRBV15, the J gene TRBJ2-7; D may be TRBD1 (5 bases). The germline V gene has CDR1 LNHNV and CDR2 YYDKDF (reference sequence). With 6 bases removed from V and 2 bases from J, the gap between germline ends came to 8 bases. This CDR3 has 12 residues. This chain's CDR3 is CATRGRAYEQYF. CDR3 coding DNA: TGTGCCACCAGGGGCAGGGCCTACGAGCAGTACTTC.

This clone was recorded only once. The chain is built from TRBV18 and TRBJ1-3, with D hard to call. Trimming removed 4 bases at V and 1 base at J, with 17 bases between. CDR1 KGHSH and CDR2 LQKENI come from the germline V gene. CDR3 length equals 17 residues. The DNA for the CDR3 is TGTGCCAGCTCACGGGCCACTTCGATAGTTTCTGGAAACACCATATATTTT. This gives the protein CASSRATSIVSGNTIYF.

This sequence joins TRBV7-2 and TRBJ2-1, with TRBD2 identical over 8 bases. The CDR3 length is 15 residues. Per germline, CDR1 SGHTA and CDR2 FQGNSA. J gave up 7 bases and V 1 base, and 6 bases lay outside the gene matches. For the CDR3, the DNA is TGTGCCAGCAGCTTAGGAGGGACTAGAAGGAATGAGCAGTTCTTC. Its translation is CASSLGGTRRNEQFF.

CDR3 residues: CASSSRVSTGELFF. In DNA form, the CDR3 reads TGTGCCAGCAGCTCTCGGGTTTCCACCGGGGAGCTGTTTTTT. The chain joins TRBV7-8 to TRBJ2-2, with D unresolved. In germline, CDR1 is SGHVS, CDR2 FQNEAQ. V lost 4 bases and J 4 bases, leaving 10 bases between the germline ends. The CDR3 runs 14 residues.

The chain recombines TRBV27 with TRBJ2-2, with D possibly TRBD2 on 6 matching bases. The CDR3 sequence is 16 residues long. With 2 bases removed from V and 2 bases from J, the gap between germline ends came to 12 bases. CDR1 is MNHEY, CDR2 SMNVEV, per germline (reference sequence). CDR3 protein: CASSLRGRPNTGELFF. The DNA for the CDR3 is TGTGCCAGCAGTTTACGGGGGAGGCCCAACACCGGGGAGCTGTTTTTT.